In its sample, the clone carrying this T cell receptor (beta chain) was seen a few times. Its antigen is still unknown. This sample was taken from a study of T-cell reconstitution after alpha-beta-depleted transplantation in children. Unique molecular identifiers featured in how the TCRbeta library was prepared. TCRdb analysed the PCR reads with MiXCR anew, one entry per CDR3 protein. Among about a million distinct CDR3 sequences, 25% to 30% were seen once, and the ten largest hold more than 25%. Overall study findings and caveats: Several hundred expanded graft clones reportedly gave rise to the alpha-beta T cells present about two months after transplant.

The receptor's source is a boy under two years old who had a stem cell transplant for SCID, so the T cells may come from the graft donor. The sequencing here drew on PBMCs, mostly from graft donor cells, taken 360 days after TCRalphabeta/CD19-depleted stem cell transplant.

In nucleotides, the CDR3 is TGTGCCACCAGCAGGAGCCGGACCAATGAGCAGTTCTTC. Translating gives CATSRSRTNEQFF. The genes are TRBV15 and TRBJ2-1, with D unresolved. Trimming left V 3 bases short and J 6 bases short, with 9 bases between. The CDR3 contains 13 residues. The germline V gene encodes CDR1 LNHNV and CDR2 YYDKDF (reference sequence).